The 3 T cell receptor beta chains below were found in one sample sequenced in a study of HIV-infected patients and healthy controls. Whole blood was used without fractionation, so all unsorted peripheral T cells were included. Reverse transcription used about 500 ng RNA and constant-region primers for alpha and beta. Separate chain-specific third strand synthesis with multiplexing indices produced the alpha and beta libraries. TCRdb reprocessed the 5' RACE reads with MiXCR, giving one entry per CDR3 protein. The table lists some 13,000 distinct CDR3 sequences, about 11% of them singletons, with about 6% in the top ten. The sample consisted of blood. The source is an adult in good health.

This clonotype was seen at least ten times. The genes are TRBV20-1 and TRBJ2-1; 10 nucleotides align to TRBD1. V lost 4 bases, J lost 5 bases, and 8 bases stayed unmatched. The germline CDR1 and CDR2 sequences are DFQATT and SNEGSKA (reference sequence). The CDR3 has 15 amino acids. In DNA form, the CDR3 reads TGCAGTGCTATAGCTTTTGGGACAGGGGACAATGAGCAGTTCTTC. Translation gives CSAIAFGTGDNEQFF.

This clonotype is medium-sized (0.01 to 0.1%) by share. The CDR3 spells CASSLQGELNQPQHF. In DNA, the CDR3 is TGTGCCAGCAGTTTACAGGGGGAGCTGAATCAGCCCCAGCATTTT. This chain uses TRBV27 with TRBJ1-5; 7 bases fit TRBD1. Per the germline V gene, CDR1 is MNHEY and CDR2 is SMNVEV (reference sequence). The CDR3 is made up of 15 amino acids. Trimming removed 2 bases from V and 4 bases from J; junction bases left unmatched: 5.

This clonotype was counted between two and nine times. This sequence joins TRBV2 and TRBJ2-3, with 8 bases fitting TRBD1. J lost 2 bases, V lost 8 bases, and 3 bases had no gene match. The CDR3 is 13 residues long. CDR1 and CDR2 (germline): SNHLY, FYNNEI. The CDR3 sequence: CASQDRDTDTQYF. The CDR3 DNA sequence: TGTGCCAGCCAGGACAGGGACACAGATACGCAGTATTTT.